These T cell receptor beta chains were read from a single sample in a study of cytomegalovirus exposure and HLA in healthy donors. The table came from immunoSEQ multiplex PCR; TCRdb's copy has only in-frame clones and leaves some out. The sample has 200,000 to 250,000 clones; approximately 82% are singletons. Sequenced material: PBMCs. The origin of the receptors is a male donor in good health and CMV-seronegative. Both conserved end residues are part of each CDR3. Each record gives: D gene, J gene, V gene, clone size, CDR3 protein, CDR3 DNA. D genes are given only for firm matches. Not all rows give a size; the values are once, few, many and, for expanded clones, a class.

d_call: TRBD2; j_call: TRBJ2-2; v_call: TRBV10-3; clone_size: once; cdr3_aa: CAISDQPLLASNTGELFF; cdr3_nt: TGTGCCATCAGTGATCAGCCTCTACTAGCGTCGAACACCGGGGAGCTGTTTTTT
d_call: TRBD1; j_call: TRBJ2-5; v_call: TRBV10-1; clone_size: NA; cdr3_aa: CASSARTGGSQYF; cdr3_nt: TGCGCCAGCAGTGCTCGGACAGGTGGTTCCCAGTACTTC
d_call: TRBD2; j_call: TRBJ2-7; v_call: TRBV29-1; clone_size: NA; cdr3_aa: CSVALGRSGIAYEQYF; cdr3_nt: TGCAGCGTGGCACTGGGCCGTAGCGGGATCGCCTACGAGCAGTACTTC
d_call: TRBD1; j_call: TRBJ2-1; v_call: TRBV28; clone_size: NA; cdr3_aa: CASRSGTGYNEQFF; cdr3_nt: TGTGCCAGCAGGTCCGGGACAGGTTACAATGAGCAGTTCTTC
d_call: NA; j_call: TRBJ1-1; v_call: TRBV6-1; clone_size: few; cdr3_aa: CASSRPRGSNTEAFF; cdr3_nt: TGTGCCAGCAGTCGTCCCCGAGGTAGTAACACTGAAGCTTTCTTT
d_call: TRBD1; j_call: TRBJ1-1; v_call: TRBV7-9; clone_size: NA; cdr3_aa: CASRPSGTGPTEAFF; cdr3_nt: TGTGCCAGCAGACCCTCGGGGACAGGGCCCACTGAAGCTTTCTTT
d_call: TRBD2; j_call: TRBJ2-7; v_call: TRBV28; clone_size: NA; cdr3_aa: CASRRRLAGPTYEQYF; cdr3_nt: TGTGCCAGCAGGCGACGACTAGCGGGGCCCACCTACGAGCAGTACTTC
d_call: NA; j_call: TRBJ2-3; v_call: TRBV7-6; clone_size: few; cdr3_aa: CASSPYRGSLADTQYF; cdr3_nt: TGTGCCAGCAGCCCCTATCGGGGGAGCCTTGCAGATACGCAGTATTTT
d_call: NA; j_call: TRBJ1-5; v_call: TRBV28; clone_size: NA; cdr3_aa: CASSLSGVGNQPQHF; cdr3_nt: TGTGCCAGCAGTTTATCGGGGGTTGGCAATCAGCCCCAGCATTTT
d_call: TRBD1; j_call: TRBJ1-2; v_call: TRBV28; clone_size: NA; cdr3_aa: CASRETGKGAATF; cdr3_nt: TGTGCCAGCAGGGAAACAGGGAAGGGGGCTGCCACCTTC
d_call: NA; j_call: TRBJ1-2; v_call: TRBV2; clone_size: NA; cdr3_aa: CASSEIRQFPYGYTF; cdr3_nt: TGTGCCAGCAGCGAGATTCGACAGTTTCCCTATGGCTACACCTTC
d_call: NA; j_call: TRBJ2-1; v_call: TRBV2; clone_size: NA; cdr3_aa: CASGRGGSDNEQFF; cdr3_nt: TGTGCCAGCGGGCGAGGGGGATCCGACAATGAGCAGTTCTTC
d_call: NA; j_call: TRBJ2-7; v_call: TRBV11-2; clone_size: NA; cdr3_aa: CASTREASSYEQYF; cdr3_nt: TGTGCCAGCACCCGTGAAGCGTCTTCCTACGAGCAGTACTTC
d_call: NA; j_call: TRBJ2-6; v_call: TRBV13; clone_size: NA; cdr3_aa: CASSLGSLSGANVLTF; cdr3_nt: TGTGCCAGCAGCTTAGGGTCCCTCTCTGGGGCCAACGTCCTGACTTTC
d_call: NA; j_call: TRBJ2-4; v_call: TRBV15; clone_size: once; cdr3_aa: CATSRDLAKNIQYF; cdr3_nt: TGTGCCACCAGCAGAGACCTAGCCAAAAACATTCAGTACTTC
d_call: NA; j_call: TRBJ2-3; v_call: TRBV6-1; clone_size: NA; cdr3_aa: CASSPGYGADTQYF; cdr3_nt: TGTGCCAGCAGCCCCGGGTACGGCGCAGATACGCAGTATTTT
d_call: TRBD1; j_call: TRBJ2-7; v_call: TRBV30; clone_size: NA; cdr3_aa: CACSGGPTYEQYF; cdr3_nt: TGTGCCTGCTCAGGGGGCCCAACCTACGAGCAGTACTTC
d_call: NA; j_call: TRBJ2-3; v_call: TRBV21-1; clone_size: NA; cdr3_aa: CASSKLFATRTSTDTQYF; cdr3_nt: TGTGCCAGCAGCAAACTTTTCGCCACCCGGACTAGCACAGATACGCAGTATTTT
d_call: TRBD1; j_call: TRBJ1-4; v_call: TRBV27; clone_size: NA; cdr3_aa: CASSLLGQGPEKLFF; cdr3_nt: TGTGCCAGCAGTTTATTGGGACAGGGCCCTGAAAAACTGTTTTTT
d_call: TRBD2; j_call: TRBJ2-1; v_call: TRBV9; clone_size: NA; cdr3_aa: CASSPRGWREGWNEQFF; cdr3_nt: TGTGCCAGCAGCCCCCGGGGTTGGCGGGAGGGTTGGAATGAGCAGTTCTTC
d_call: NA; j_call: TRBJ2-7; v_call: TRBV5-4; clone_size: NA; cdr3_aa: CASSLTGPYEQYF; cdr3_nt: TGTGCCAGCAGCTTAACAGGTCCTTACGAGCAGTACTTC
d_call: NA; j_call: TRBJ1-2; v_call: TRBV6-5; clone_size: NA; cdr3_aa: CASSYLGTGWNGYTF; cdr3_nt: TGTGCCAGCAGTTACTTAGGAACAGGGTGGAATGGCTACACCTTC
d_call: TRBD2; j_call: TRBJ2-2; v_call: TRBV4-2; clone_size: NA; cdr3_aa: CASSPRLAGGQAGELFF; cdr3_nt: TGTGCCAGCAGCCCCCGACTAGCGGGAGGTCAGGCCGGGGAGCTGTTTTTT
d_call: NA; j_call: TRBJ2-5; v_call: TRBV21-1; clone_size: once; cdr3_aa: CASSKGQDKETQYF; cdr3_nt: TGTGCCAGCAGCAAAGGACAGGACAAAGAGACCCAGTACTTC
d_call: TRBD2; j_call: TRBJ2-1; v_call: TRBV5-1; clone_size: NA; cdr3_aa: CASSVNPGTSGANEQFF; cdr3_nt: TGCGCCAGCAGCGTGAACCCCGGGACTAGCGGTGCTAATGAGCAGTTCTTC
d_call: TRBD1; j_call: TRBJ1-5; v_call: TRBV2; clone_size: few; cdr3_aa: CASNDREGNQPQHF; cdr3_nt: TGTGCCAGCAATGACAGGGAGGGGAATCAGCCCCAGCATTTT
d_call: TRBD1; j_call: TRBJ2-7; v_call: TRBV6-5; clone_size: NA; cdr3_aa: CASSYSWTGPYEQYF; cdr3_nt: TGTGCCAGCAGTTACTCGTGGACAGGGCCCTACGAGCAGTACTTC
d_call: NA; j_call: TRBJ1-1; v_call: TRBV7-3; clone_size: once; cdr3_aa: CASSLGDRRNTEAFF; cdr3_nt: TGTGCCAGCAGCTTAGGCGACAGGAGGAACACTGAAGCTTTCTTT
d_call: NA; j_call: TRBJ2-7; v_call: TRBV9; clone_size: NA; cdr3_aa: CASSVGAEPYEQYF; cdr3_nt: TGTGCCAGCAGCGTAGGGGCCGAGCCCTACGAGCAGTACTTC
d_call: NA; j_call: TRBJ1-5; v_call: TRBV5-1; clone_size: NA; cdr3_aa: CASSLDMVSDSNQPQHF; cdr3_nt: TGCGCCAGCAGCTTGGATATGGTTAGCGACAGCAATCAGCCCCAGCATTTT
d_call: TRBD1; j_call: TRBJ1-2; v_call: TRBV19; clone_size: once; cdr3_aa: CATGGQTWGYTF; cdr3_nt: TGTGCCACCGGGGGACAGACCTGGGGCTACACCTTC
d_call: TRBD2; j_call: TRBJ2-7; v_call: TRBV10-1; clone_size: NA; cdr3_aa: CASSDSGRAHEQYF; cdr3_nt: TGCGCCAGCAGTGATAGCGGGAGGGCCCACGAGCAGTACTTC
d_call: NA; j_call: TRBJ2-7; v_call: TRBV10-1; clone_size: NA; cdr3_aa: CASRSGTGYEQYF; cdr3_nt: TGCGCCAGCAGATCTGGTACAGGCTACGAGCAGTACTTC
d_call: TRBD2; j_call: TRBJ2-3; v_call: TRBV29-1; clone_size: NA; cdr3_aa: CSGTTSGSPTSPDTQYF; cdr3_nt: TGCAGCGGGACGACTAGCGGGAGCCCCACATCCCCAGATACGCAGTATTTT
d_call: NA; j_call: TRBJ1-2; v_call: TRBV5-1; clone_size: NA; cdr3_aa: CASSSNRVSGYTF; cdr3_nt: TGCGCCAGCAGCTCGAACAGGGTGTCCGGCTACACCTTC
d_call: NA; j_call: TRBJ1-1; v_call: TRBV18; clone_size: NA; cdr3_aa: CASSPPSGVRKTEAFF; cdr3_nt: TGTGCCAGCTCACCACCATCAGGGGTCCGGAAAACTGAAGCTTTCTTT
d_call: TRBD2; j_call: TRBJ2-7; v_call: TRBV19; clone_size: NA; cdr3_aa: CASSIGTSSTDEQYF; cdr3_nt: TGTGCCAGTAGTATAGGGACTAGTTCAACCGACGAGCAGTACTTC
d_call: NA; j_call: TRBJ1-6; v_call: TRBV6-5; clone_size: NA; cdr3_aa: CASSYANSPLHF; cdr3_nt: TGTGCCAGCAGTTATGCGAATTCACCCCTCCACTTT
d_call: NA; j_call: TRBJ1-2; v_call: TRBV5-1; clone_size: NA; cdr3_aa: CASRFRGDYGYTF; cdr3_nt: TGCGCCAGCAGGTTCAGGGGAGACTATGGCTACACCTTC
d_call: TRBD2; j_call: TRBJ2-1; v_call: TRBV7-3; clone_size: NA; cdr3_aa: CASSSGTNYNEQFF; cdr3_nt: TGTGCCAGCAGCTCAGGGACTAACTACAATGAGCAGTTCTTC
d_call: NA; j_call: TRBJ1-1; v_call: TRBV28; clone_size: NA; cdr3_aa: CASSFRGIGTEAFF; cdr3_nt: TGTGCCAGCAGTTTTCGGGGTATAGGCACTGAAGCTTTCTTT
d_call: NA; j_call: TRBJ1-1; v_call: TRBV30; clone_size: NA; cdr3_aa: CAWSVQGNTEAFF; cdr3_nt: TGTGCCTGGAGTGTACAGGGGAACACTGAAGCTTTCTTT
d_call: TRBD2; j_call: TRBJ2-3; v_call: TRBV6-6; clone_size: NA; cdr3_aa: CASSPATGRDTDTQYF; cdr3_nt: TGTGCCAGCAGCCCAGCCACCGGGAGGGACACAGATACGCAGTATTTT
d_call: NA; j_call: TRBJ2-7; v_call: TRBV5-1; clone_size: NA; cdr3_aa: CASSTAGGSYEQYF; cdr3_nt: TGCGCCAGCAGCACAGCCGGGGGATCCTACGAGCAGTACTTC
d_call: TRBD1; j_call: TRBJ1-2; v_call: TRBV5-5; clone_size: NA; cdr3_aa: CASSLEGGAPEYGYTF; cdr3_nt: TGTGCCAGCAGCTTGGAAGGGGGCGCCCCTGAATATGGCTACACCTTC
d_call: TRBD2; j_call: TRBJ2-1; v_call: TRBV2; clone_size: few; cdr3_aa: CASRGTSGSNEQFF; cdr3_nt: TGTGCCAGCAGAGGGACTAGCGGGAGTAATGAGCAGTTCTTC
d_call: TRBD2; j_call: TRBJ2-2; v_call: TRBV7-2; clone_size: few; cdr3_aa: CASSSGLAGGPALVGELFF; cdr3_nt: TGTGCCAGCAGCTCCGGACTAGCGGGAGGGCCTGCGTTGGTCGGGGAGCTGTTTTTT
d_call: NA; j_call: TRBJ1-2; v_call: TRBV4-1; clone_size: NA; cdr3_aa: CASSQEYTRDYGYTF; cdr3_nt: TGCGCCAGCAGCCAGGAATACACCCGGGACTATGGCTACACCTTC
d_call: TRBD2; j_call: TRBJ2-1; v_call: TRBV7-6; clone_size: NA; cdr3_aa: CASSGFSGSSYNEQFF; cdr3_nt: TGTGCCAGCAGCGGATTTAGCGGGAGCTCCTACAATGAGCAGTTCTTC
d_call: TRBD1; j_call: TRBJ1-5; v_call: TRBV6-5; clone_size: NA; cdr3_aa: CASRETGASYQPQHF; cdr3_nt: TGTGCCAGCAGGGAGACAGGGGCGAGTTATCAGCCCCAGCATTTT
d_call: NA; j_call: TRBJ1-1; v_call: TRBV19; clone_size: NA; cdr3_aa: CASRRRAPSAMNTEAFF; cdr3_nt: TGTGCCAGTAGACGGAGGGCCCCATCGGCGATGAACACTGAAGCTTTCTTT
d_call: NA; j_call: TRBJ1-3; v_call: TRBV7-9; clone_size: NA; cdr3_aa: CASSLEGVFSGNTIYF; cdr3_nt: TGTGCCAGCAGCTTAGAGGGGGTTTTCTCTGGAAACACCATATATTTT
d_call: TRBD1; j_call: TRBJ1-3; v_call: TRBV5-1; clone_size: few; cdr3_aa: CASSLEGASGNTIYF; cdr3_nt: TGCGCCAGCAGCTTGGAGGGGGCTAGTGGAAACACCATATATTTT
d_call: TRBD1; j_call: TRBJ1-1; v_call: TRBV27; clone_size: NA; cdr3_aa: CASSFYPGQGAAEAFF; cdr3_nt: TGTGCCAGCAGTTTCTACCCCGGACAGGGGGCCGCTGAAGCTTTCTTT
d_call: TRBD1; j_call: TRBJ1-1; v_call: TRBV27; clone_size: NA; cdr3_aa: CASSSFPGQGRLPNTEAFF; cdr3_nt: TGTGCCAGCAGTTCCTTTCCGGGACAGGGGCGACTTCCGAACACTGAAGCTTTCTTT
d_call: NA; j_call: TRBJ2-3; v_call: TRBV11-3; clone_size: NA; cdr3_aa: CASSQSRASDTQYF; cdr3_nt: TGTGCCAGCAGCCAGAGCAGGGCGTCAGATACGCAGTATTTT
d_call: NA; j_call: TRBJ1-1; v_call: TRBV5-4; clone_size: NA; cdr3_aa: CASSPGQWNTEAFF; cdr3_nt: TGTGCCAGCAGCCCTGGACAGTGGAACACTGAAGCTTTCTTT
d_call: NA; j_call: TRBJ1-2; v_call: TRBV19; clone_size: once; cdr3_aa: CASSIATTYGYTF; cdr3_nt: TGTGCCAGTAGTATAGCGACGACTTATGGCTACACCTTC
d_call: NA; j_call: TRBJ1-6; v_call: TRBV7-9; clone_size: NA; cdr3_aa: CASSLASGDNSPLHF; cdr3_nt: TGTGCCAGCAGCTTAGCTTCAGGGGACAATTCACCCCTCCACTTT